One and the same sample provided the 8 T cell receptor beta chains below, sequenced in a study of shared clonotypes between healthy human individuals. Profiling relied on immunoSEQ multiplex PCR, and the TCRdb table lists in-frame clones only, not all of them. The sample includes over 2 million clones, about 95% of them seen just once. Only CD45RO-negative cells positively selected for CCR7 counted as naive CD8 cells, so terminally differentiated effector memory CD45RA+ cells were excluded. Sequenced sample: naive CD8+ T cells sorted from blood. These receptors came from a man aged 18-30 years in good health.

The chain has TRBV15 and TRBJ1-5, with TRBD1 matching over 8 bases. The CDR3 runs 16 residues. Trimming at V came to 0 bases and at J to 7 bases, leaving 8 bases not matched to a gene. The germline gives CDR1 LNHNV, CDR2 YYDKDF (reference sequence). This CDR3 reads CATSRDQGASGQPQHF. The CDR3 region has the DNA TGTGCCACCAGCAGAGATCAGGGGGCCTCGGGGCAGCCCCAGCATTTT.

The J gene is TRBJ1-4, the V gene TRBV4-1; D ambiguous. Germline CDR1 MGHRA, CDR2 YSYEKL. This CDR3 has 17 amino acids. Trimming cost V 0 bases and J 0 bases, with 11 bases left between them. Here the CDR3 reads CASSQDESGATNEKLFF. CDR3 nucleotide sequence: TGCGCCAGCAGCCAAGATGAATCCGGGGCAACTAATGAAAAACTGTTTTTT.

The J gene is TRBJ2-2, the V gene TRBV4-3; 9 nucleotides align to TRBD1. J was trimmed by 7 bases and V by 4 bases; bases with no gene match: 19. Germline assignment: CDR1 LGHNA and CDR2 YSLEER. The CDR3 spans 19 residues. The CDR3 region has the DNA TGCGCCAGCAGCCCCCTAAGGCCCTCGGACAGGGGAATTGTCGGGGAGCTGTTTTTT. It encodes CASSPLRPSDRGIVGELFF.

This sequence joins TRBV7-9 and TRBJ2-6; 9 bases fit TRBD1. The CDR3 is made up of 18 amino acids. Trimming took 4 bases from V and 3 from J; bases not matched to a gene: 10. Germline CDR1 reads SEHNR; CDR2 reads FQNEAQ (reference sequence). The CDR3, as DNA: TGTGCCAGCAGCTCGACAGGGGGATACTCTGGTGGGGCCAACGTCCTGACTTTC. It encodes CASSSTGGYSGGANVLTF.

J is TRBJ2-1 and V is TRBV11-1, with 15 bases that match TRBD2. This CDR3 has 18 amino acids. With V trimmed by 5 bases and J by 0 bases, 5 bases remained unmatched. Germline V gene lookup returns CDR1 SGHAT and CDR2 FQDESV (reference sequence). The CDR3 region is CASSPWTSGGASYNEQFF. In DNA form, the CDR3 reads TGTGCCAGCAGCCCCTGGACTAGCGGGGGGGCCTCCTACAATGAGCAGTTCTTC.

Here the CDR3 DNA reads TGTGCCAGCAGCTCCAGCGGGAGGGTTAGCACAGATACGCAGTATTTT. Protein product: CASSSSGRVSTDTQYF. The V gene is TRBV7-6, the J gene TRBJ2-3; 10 positions match TRBD2. With V trimmed by 4 bases and J by 0 bases, 4 bases remained unmatched. The CDR3 runs to 16 residues. CDR1 and CDR2 from the germline V gene are SGHVS and FNYEAQ.

This clone came up once. This chain joins TRBV30 and TRBJ1-1, with D possibly being TRBD1 (5 bases). V dropped 5 bases and J dropped 4 bases, with 17 bases sitting between them. Germline V gene lookup returns CDR1 GTSNPN and CDR2 SVGIG (reference sequence). The CDR3 is 14 amino acids. The CDR3 sequence is CAWSLLWGPTEAFF. CDR3 nucleotide sequence: TGTGCCTGGTCATTATTGTGGGGACCCACTGAAGCTTTCTTT.

The CDR3 is CASSLETGPYGYTF. Written as DNA, the CDR3 is TGTGCCAGCAGCTTGGAAACAGGGCCCTATGGCTACACCTTC. V and J are TRBV5-5 and TRBJ1-2, with a weak D call TRBD1 (6 bases). Trimming stripped 0 bases from V and 4 bases from J, with 10 bases between. Germline loops: CDR1 SGHKS, CDR2 YYEKEE (reference sequence). The CDR3 has 14 residues.